Listed here is a single TCR beta chain. Its specificity is unknown. This sample was included in a study of a mutant IDH1 vaccine in newly diagnosed glioma. Study-wide context: Every participant had undergone radiotherapy, temozolomide, or both before, and most underwent both.

Described time point: week 47, end of study. A 20-mer mutant IDH1 peptide at 300 ug was injected subcutaneously with topical imiquimod. This CDR3 is built from 16 residues. V gave up 4 bases and J gave up 5 bases, with 21 bases separating them. Germline V CDR1 and CDR2: MGHRA, YSYEKL. Only in-frame clones appear in the TCRdb table, and some are missing; sequencing was by immunoSEQ multiplex PCR. In the table there are around 50,000 clones, approximately 84% of which are singletons. The sequenced sample was PBMCs, obtained from a glioma patient whose treatment included an IDH1 peptide vaccine. This clonotype originated in a woman aged 30 to 39 with glioma. Some clones in this sample may be carry-over from other donors' samples. This sequence joins TRBV4-1 and TRBJ2-7, with D possibly called TRBD1 or TRBD2 (7 bases each). CDR3 residues: CASSPRGAGEAHEQYF. CDR3 coding DNA: TGCGCCAGCAGCCCCAGGGGGGCGGGAGAAGCCCACGAGCAGTACTTC.